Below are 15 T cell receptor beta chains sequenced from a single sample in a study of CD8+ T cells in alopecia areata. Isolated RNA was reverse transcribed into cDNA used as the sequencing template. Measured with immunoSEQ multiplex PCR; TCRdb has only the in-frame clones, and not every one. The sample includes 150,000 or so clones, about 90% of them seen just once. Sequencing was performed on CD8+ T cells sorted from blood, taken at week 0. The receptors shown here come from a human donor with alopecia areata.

CDR3 sequence: CSGSGTGETTEAFF. The CDR3 bases are TGCAGCGGTTCCGGGACAGGAGAAACCACTGAAGCTTTCTTT. The rearrangement joins TRBV29-1 to TRBJ1-1; 8 bases match TRBD1. The germline CDR1 and CDR2 sequences are SQVTM and ANQGSEA. Trimming cost V 7 bases and J 4 bases; bases outside gene matches: 11. The CDR3 has 14 amino acids.

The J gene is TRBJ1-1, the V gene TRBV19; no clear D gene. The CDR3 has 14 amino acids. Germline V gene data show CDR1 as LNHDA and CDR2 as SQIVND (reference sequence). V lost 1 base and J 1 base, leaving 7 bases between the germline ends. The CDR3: CASSIGTGNTEAFF. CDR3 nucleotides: TGTGCCAGTAGTATAGGGACCGGGAACACTGAAGCTTTCTTT.

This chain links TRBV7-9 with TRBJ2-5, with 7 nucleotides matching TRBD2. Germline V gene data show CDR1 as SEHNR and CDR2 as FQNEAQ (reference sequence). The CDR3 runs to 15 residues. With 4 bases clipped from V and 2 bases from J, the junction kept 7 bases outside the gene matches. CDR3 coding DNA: TGTGCCAGCAGCTCCCTACTAGCGCCGCAAGAGACCCAGTACTTC. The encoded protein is CASSSLLAPQETQYF.

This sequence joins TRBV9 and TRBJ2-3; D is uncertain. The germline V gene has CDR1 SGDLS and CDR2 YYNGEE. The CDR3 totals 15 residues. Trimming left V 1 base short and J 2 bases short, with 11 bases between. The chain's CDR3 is CASSVTVSDTDTQYF. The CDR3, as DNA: TGTGCCAGCAGCGTAACGGTCAGCGACACAGATACGCAGTATTTT.

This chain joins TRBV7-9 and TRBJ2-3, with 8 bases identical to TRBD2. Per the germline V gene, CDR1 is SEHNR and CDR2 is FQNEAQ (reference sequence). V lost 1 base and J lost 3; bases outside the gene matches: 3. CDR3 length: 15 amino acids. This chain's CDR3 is CASSLVASGTDTQYF. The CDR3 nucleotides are TGTGCCAGCAGCTTAGTAGCTAGCGGGACAGATACGCAGTATTTT.

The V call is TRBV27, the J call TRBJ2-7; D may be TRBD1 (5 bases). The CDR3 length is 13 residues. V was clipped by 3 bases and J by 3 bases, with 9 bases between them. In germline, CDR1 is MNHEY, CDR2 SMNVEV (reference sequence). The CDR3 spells CASSFTRDYEQYF. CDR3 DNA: TGTGCCAGCAGTTTCACCAGGGACTACGAGCAGTACTTC.

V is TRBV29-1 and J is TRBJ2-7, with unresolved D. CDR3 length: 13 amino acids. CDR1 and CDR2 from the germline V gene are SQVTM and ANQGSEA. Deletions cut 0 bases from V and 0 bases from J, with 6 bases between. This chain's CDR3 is CSVEDSTSYEQYF. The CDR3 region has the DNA TGCAGCGTTGAAGACAGTACCTCCTACGAGCAGTACTTC.

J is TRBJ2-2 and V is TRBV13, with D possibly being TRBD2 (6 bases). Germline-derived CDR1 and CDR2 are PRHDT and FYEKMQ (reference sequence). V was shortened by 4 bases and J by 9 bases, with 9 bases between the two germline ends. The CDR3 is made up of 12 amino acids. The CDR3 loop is CASSSEGRELFF. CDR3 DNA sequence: TGTGCCAGCAGCTCGGAGGGTCGGGAGCTGTTTTTT.

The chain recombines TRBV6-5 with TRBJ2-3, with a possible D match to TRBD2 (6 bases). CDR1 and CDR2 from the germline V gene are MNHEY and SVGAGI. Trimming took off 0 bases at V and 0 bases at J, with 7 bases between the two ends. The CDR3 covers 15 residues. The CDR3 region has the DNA TGTGCCAGCAGTTACTCGCTAGCGAGCACAGATACGCAGTATTTT. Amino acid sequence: CASSYSLASTDTQYF.

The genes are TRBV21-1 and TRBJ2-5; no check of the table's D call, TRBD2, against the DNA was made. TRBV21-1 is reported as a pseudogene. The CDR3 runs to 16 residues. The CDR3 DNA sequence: TGTGCCAGCAGCAAAAGGTCGGCGGGATCTCAAGAGACCCAGTACTTC. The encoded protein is CASSKRSAGSQETQYF.

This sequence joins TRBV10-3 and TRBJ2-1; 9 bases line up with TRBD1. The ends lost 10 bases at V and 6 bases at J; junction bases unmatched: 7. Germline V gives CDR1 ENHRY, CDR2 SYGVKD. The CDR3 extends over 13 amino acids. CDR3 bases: TGTGCCACGGGGGACAGGGTGGGCAATGAGCAGTTCTTC. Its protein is CATGDRVGNEQFF.

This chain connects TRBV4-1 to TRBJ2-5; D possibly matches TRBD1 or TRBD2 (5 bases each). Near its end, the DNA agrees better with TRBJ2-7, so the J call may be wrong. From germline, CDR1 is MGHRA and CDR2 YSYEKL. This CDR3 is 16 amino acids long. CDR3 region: CASSPRSGTQQDEQYF. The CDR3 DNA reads TGCGCCAGCAGCCCGCGGTCCGGGACCCAACAAGACGAGCAGTACTTC.

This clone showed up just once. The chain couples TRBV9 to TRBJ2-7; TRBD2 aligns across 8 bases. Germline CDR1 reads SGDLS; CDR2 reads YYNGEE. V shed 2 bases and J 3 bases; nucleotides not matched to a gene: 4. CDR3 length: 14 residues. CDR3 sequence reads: CASSVGAGDYEQYF. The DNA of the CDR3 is TGTGCCAGCAGCGTGGGAGCGGGAGACTACGAGCAGTACTTC.

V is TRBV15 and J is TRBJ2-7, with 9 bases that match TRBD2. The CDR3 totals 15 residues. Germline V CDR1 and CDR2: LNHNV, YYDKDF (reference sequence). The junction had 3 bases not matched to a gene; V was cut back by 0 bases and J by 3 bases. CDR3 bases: TGTGCCACCAGCAGAGATGCGGGAGGGCGCTACGAGCAGTACTTC. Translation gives CATSRDAGGRYEQYF.

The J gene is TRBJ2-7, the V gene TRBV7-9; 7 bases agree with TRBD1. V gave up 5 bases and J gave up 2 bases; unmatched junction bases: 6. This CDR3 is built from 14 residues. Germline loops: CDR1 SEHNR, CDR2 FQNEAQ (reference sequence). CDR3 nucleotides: TGTGCCAGCAGCGCTACCACAGGGGCCTACGAGCAGTACTTC. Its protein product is CASSATTGAYEQYF.